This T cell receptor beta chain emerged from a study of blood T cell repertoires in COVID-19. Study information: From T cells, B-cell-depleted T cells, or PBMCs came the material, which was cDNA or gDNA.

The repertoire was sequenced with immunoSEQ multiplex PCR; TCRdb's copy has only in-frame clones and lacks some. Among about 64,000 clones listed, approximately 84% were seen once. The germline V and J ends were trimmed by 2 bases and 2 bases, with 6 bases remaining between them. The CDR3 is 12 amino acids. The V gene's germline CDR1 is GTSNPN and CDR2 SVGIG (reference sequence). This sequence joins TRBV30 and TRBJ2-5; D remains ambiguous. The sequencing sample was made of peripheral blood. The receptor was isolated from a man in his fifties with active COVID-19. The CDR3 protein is CAWSLYQETQYF. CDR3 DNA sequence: TGTGCCTGGAGTTTGTATCAAGAGACCCAGTACTTC. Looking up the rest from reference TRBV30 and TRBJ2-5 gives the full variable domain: SQTIHQWPATLVQPVGSPLSLECTVEGTSNPNLYWYRQAAGRGLQLLFYSVGIGQISSEVPQNLSASRPQDRQFILSSKKLLLSDSGFYLCAWSLYQETQYFGPGTRLLVL.